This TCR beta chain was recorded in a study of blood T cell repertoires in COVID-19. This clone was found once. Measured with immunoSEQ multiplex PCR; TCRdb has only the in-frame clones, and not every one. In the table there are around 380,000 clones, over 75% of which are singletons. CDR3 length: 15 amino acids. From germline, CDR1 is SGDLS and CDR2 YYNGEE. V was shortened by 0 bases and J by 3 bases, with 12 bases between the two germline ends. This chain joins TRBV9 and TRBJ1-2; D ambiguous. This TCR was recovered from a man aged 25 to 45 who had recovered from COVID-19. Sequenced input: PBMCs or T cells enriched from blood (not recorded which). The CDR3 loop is CASSVDTVRDYGYTF. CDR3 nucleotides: TGTGCCAGCAGCGTAGACACTGTGCGGGACTATGGCTACACCTTC.